These T cell receptor beta chains were read from a single sample in a study of cytomegalovirus exposure and HLA in healthy donors. Data came from immunoSEQ multiplex PCR; TCRdb stores just in-frame clones and leaves some out. The table lists approximately 200,000 clones, about 81% of them singletons. Sequencing used PBMCs. Receptors originate from a woman in her twenties or thirties in good health and CMV-seronegative. Both conserved end residues are part of each CDR3. A D gene is named only where the DNA matches it firmly. Some rows mark clone size as missing; the rest say once, few, many or name a class of expanded clone.

TRBD2	-	TRBV5-1	TRBJ2-1	CASRLRASGSLTYNEQFF	TGCGCCAGCCGACTACGGGCTAGCGGGAGCCTAACATACAATGAGCAGTTCTTC
-	-	TRBV19	TRBJ1-2	CASSISRGGADYTF	TGTGCCAGTAGTATATCCCGTGGAGGGGCTGACTACACCTTC
-	-	TRBV4-1	TRBJ2-1	CASSRRTVYNEQFF	TGCGCCAGCAGCCGCCGGACTGTCTACAATGAGCAGTTCTTC
-	-	TRBV4-2	TRBJ2-1	CASSLNPGRVYNEQFF	TGTGCCAGCAGCCTTAACCCTGGTCGGGTCTACAATGAGCAGTTCTTC
-	-	TRBV5-4	TRBJ2-1	CASSYEGEQFF	TGTGCCAGCAGCTATGAGGGTGAGCAGTTCTTC
TRBD1	-	TRBV13	TRBJ2-1	CASSLWTGGNEQFF	TGTGCCAGCAGCTTATGGACAGGGGGTAATGAGCAGTTCTTC
TRBD2	-	TRBV27	TRBJ2-3	CASSSGLAGGRADTQYF	TGTGCCAGCAGCTCCGGACTAGCGGGAGGGAGGGCAGATACGCAGTATTTT
TRBD1	once	TRBV7-2	TRBJ2-7	CASSPNPGGFYEQYF	TGTGCCAGCAGCCCAAACCCAGGGGGCTTCTACGAGCAGTACTTC
-	-	TRBV4-1	TRBJ1-4	CASSQPGHTNEKLFF	TGCGCCAGCAGCCAGCCGGGTCATACTAATGAAAAACTGTTTTTT
-	-	TRBV27	TRBJ1-1	CASSSVNTEAFF	TGTGCCAGCAGTTCGGTGAACACTGAAGCTTTCTTT
-	-	TRBV2	TRBJ2-1	CASKDSSLYNEQFF	TGTGCCAGCAAGGATAGCAGCCTCTACAATGAGCAGTTCTTC
-	-	TRBV2	TRBJ2-5	CASSGDIPSVQETQYF	TGTGCCAGCAGTGGAGATATCCCGTCCGTCCAAGAGACCCAGTACTTC
-	-	TRBV2	TRBJ2-1	CASSLEGYNEQFF	TGTGCCAGCTCCCTCGAGGGCTACAATGAGCAGTTCTTC
-	-	TRBV25-1	TRBJ1-1	CASSELGPGTEAFF	TGTGCCAGCAGTGAATTGGGGCCAGGGACTGAAGCTTTCTTT
-	-	TRBV5-1	TRBJ1-6	CASSLQSWGGHNSPLHF	TGCGCCAGCAGCCTCCAGAGTTGGGGGGGCCATAATTCACCCCTCCACTTT
TRBD1	few	TRBV2	TRBJ1-1	CASSLDRGTEAFF	TGTGCCAGCAGCCTAGACAGGGGCACTGAAGCTTTCTTT
-	-	TRBV7-9	TRBJ2-5	CASSLSTGGAETQYF	TGTGCCAGCAGCTTATCGACAGGTGGGGCGGAGACCCAGTACTTC
-	-	TRBV4-1	TRBJ2-1	CASSQVGAPNYNEQFF	TGCGCCAGCAGCCAAGTGGGGGCGCCTAACTACAATGAGCAGTTCTTC
TRBD1	-	TRBV29-1	TRBJ2-7	CSVEGTGLEQYF	TGCAGCGTTGAAGGGACAGGGCTTGAGCAGTACTTC